These 7 T cell receptor beta chains share one sample of origin, sequenced in a study of T cells in localized non-small cell lung cancer. Produced via immunoSEQ multiplex PCR; TCRdb's table is partial and in-frame only. The table lists more than 70,000 clones, about four fifths of them singletons. Material: peripheral blood, obtained before any cancer treatment. Source of these receptors: a man aged 35-69 years with stage I lung adenocarcinoma.

This chain uses TRBV19 with TRBJ2-2; TRBD2 agrees at 8 bases. This CDR3 is 16 amino acids long. V trimming: 6 bases; J trimming: 8 bases; junction bases outside the gene matches: 14. CDR1 LNHDA and CDR2 SQIVND come from the germline V gene (reference sequence). CDR3 protein: CASREAGVWIRGELFF. The CDR3 nucleotides are TGTGCCAGTAGAGAAGCGGGAGTTTGGATTCGGGGGGAGCTGTTTTTT.

The genes are TRBV5-4 and TRBJ1-6, with D possibly TRBD1 on 5 matching bases. V was pared by 2 bases and J by 4 bases, with 7 bases between. This CDR3 contains 14 residues. CDR1 is SGHNT, CDR2 YYREEE, per germline (reference sequence). The CDR3 protein is CASSFDSYNSPLHF. The CDR3 DNA is TGTGCCAGCAGCTTTGACAGTTATAATTCACCCCTCCACTTT.

V is TRBV2 and J is TRBJ2-5; the match to TRBD2 covers 7 bases. After removal of 7 bases from V and 1 base from J, the junction contained 6 bases not matched to a gene. CDR1 SNHLY and CDR2 FYNNEI come from the germline V gene. This CDR3 is built from 14 residues. The CDR3 sequence: CASTSRGFQETQYF. CDR3 coding DNA: TGTGCCAGCACTTCGCGGGGGTTCCAAGAGACCCAGTACTTC. The whole variable domain, filled in from reference TRBV2 and TRBJ2-5, reads EPEVTQTPSHQVTQMGQEVILRCVPISNHLYFYWYRQILGQKVEFLVSFYNNEISEKSEIFDDQFSVERPDGSNFTLKIRSTKLEDSAMYFCASTSRGFQETQYFGPGTRLLVL.

The rearrangement uses TRBV7-2 and TRBJ1-1, with D unclear. Germline CDR1 SGHTA, CDR2 FQGNSA. The CDR3 extends over 12 amino acids. V lost 2 bases to trimming and J lost 11 bases, with 12 bases between them. The CDR3 DNA is TGTGCCAGCAGCTTAACTCGACGGAAGGCTTTCTTT. Its protein is CASSLTRRKAFF.

The rearrangement uses TRBV7-3 and TRBJ2-6, with unresolved D. This CDR3 region has 15 residues. The ends were cut back, 3 bases at V and 4 bases at J, with 10 bases in the middle. Germline V gene data show CDR1 as SGHTA and CDR2 as FQGTGA. CDR3: CASSFQMLGANVLTF. CDR3 DNA: TGTGCCAGCAGCTTCCAGATGCTCGGGGCCAACGTCCTGACTTTC.

This clone was seen a handful of times. The chain couples TRBV19 to TRBJ2-6; 10 positions agree with TRBD1. Germline lookup yields CDR1 LNHDA and CDR2 SQIVND (reference sequence). CDR3 size: 15 residues. Trimming cost V 7 bases and J 2 bases; bases outside gene matches: 2. CDR3 nucleotides: TGTGCCAGTACCGGGACAGGGGCTGGGGCCAACGTCCTGACTTTC. Its translation: CASTGTGAGANVLTF.

This clone occurred a few times. The chain combines TRBV29-1 with TRBJ1-1, with TRBD1 matching 8 bases. V lost 7 bases and J lost 1; bases outside the gene matches: 5. The CDR3 runs to 13 residues. The V gene's germline CDR1 is SQVTM and CDR2 ANQGSEA. The CDR3 DNA is TGCAGCGCGGTGGGACAGGAGAACACTGAAGCTTTCTTT. It codes for CSAVGQENTEAFF.